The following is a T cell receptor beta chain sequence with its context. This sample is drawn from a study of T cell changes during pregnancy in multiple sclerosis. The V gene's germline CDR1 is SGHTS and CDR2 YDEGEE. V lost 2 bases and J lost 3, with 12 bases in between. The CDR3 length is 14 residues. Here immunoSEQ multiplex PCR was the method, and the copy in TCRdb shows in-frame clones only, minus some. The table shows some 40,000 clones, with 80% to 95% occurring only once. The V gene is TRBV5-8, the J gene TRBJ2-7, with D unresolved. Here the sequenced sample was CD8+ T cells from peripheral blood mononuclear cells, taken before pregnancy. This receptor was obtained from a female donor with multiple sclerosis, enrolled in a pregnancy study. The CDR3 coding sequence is TGTGCCAGCAGCTTAACAGAACGAATCTACGAGCAGTACTTC. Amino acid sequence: CASSLTERIYEQYF.